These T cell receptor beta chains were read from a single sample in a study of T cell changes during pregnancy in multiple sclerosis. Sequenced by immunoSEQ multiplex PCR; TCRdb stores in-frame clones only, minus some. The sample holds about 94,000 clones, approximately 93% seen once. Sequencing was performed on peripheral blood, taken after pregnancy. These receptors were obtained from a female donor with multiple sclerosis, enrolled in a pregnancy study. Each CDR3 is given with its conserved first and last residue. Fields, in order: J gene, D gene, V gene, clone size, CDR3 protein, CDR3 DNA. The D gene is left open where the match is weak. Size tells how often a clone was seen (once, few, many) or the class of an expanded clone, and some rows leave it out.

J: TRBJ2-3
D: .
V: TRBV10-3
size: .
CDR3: CAISVSGTSITDTQYF
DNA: TGTGCCATCAGTGTTTCCGGGACAAGTATCACAGATACGCAGTATTTT

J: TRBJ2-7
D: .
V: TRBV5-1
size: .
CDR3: CASSLAVGGGHSYEQYF
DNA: TGCGCCAGCAGCTTGGCCGTCGGGGGAGGCCACTCCTACGAGCAGTACTTC

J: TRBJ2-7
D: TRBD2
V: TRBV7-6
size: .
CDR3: CASSKLAGGGKGYEQYF
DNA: TGTGCCAGCAGCAAACTAGCGGGAGGAGGTAAAGGGTACGAGCAGTACTTC

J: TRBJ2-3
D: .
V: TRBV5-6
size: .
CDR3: CASSLDQGMTDTQYF
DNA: TGTGCCAGCAGCTTGGACCAGGGAATGACAGATACGCAGTATTTT

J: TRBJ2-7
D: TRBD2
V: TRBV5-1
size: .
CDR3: CASSLGGGEQYF
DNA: TGCGCCAGCAGCTTGGGGGGGGGCGAGCAGTACTTC

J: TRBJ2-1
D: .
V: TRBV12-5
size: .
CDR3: CASGGTGLSSYNEQFF
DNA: TGTGCTAGTGGTGGTACAGGTTTGAGCTCCTACAATGAGCAGTTCTTC

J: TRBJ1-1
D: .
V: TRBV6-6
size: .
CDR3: CASSYPRGRNTEAFF
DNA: TGTGCCAGCAGTTACCCTAGGGGAAGGAACACTGAAGCTTTCTTT

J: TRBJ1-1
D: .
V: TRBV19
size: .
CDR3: CASSLSGVVTEAFF
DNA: TGTGCCAGTAGTCTTTCGGGGGTGGTTACTGAAGCTTTCTTT

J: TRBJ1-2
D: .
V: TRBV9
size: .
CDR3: CASSVTPVPGGDSGYGYTF
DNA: TGTGCCAGCAGCGTAACCCCCGTACCGGGGGGAGATTCCGGCTATGGCTACACCTTC

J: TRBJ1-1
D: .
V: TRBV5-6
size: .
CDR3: CASSLRGAEAFF
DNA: TGTGCCAGCAGCTTAAGGGGCGCTGAAGCTTTCTTT

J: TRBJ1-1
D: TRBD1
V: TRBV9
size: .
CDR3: CASSVFPQGASTEAFF
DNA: TGTGCCAGCAGCGTCTTTCCCCAGGGGGCGTCGACTGAAGCTTTCTTT

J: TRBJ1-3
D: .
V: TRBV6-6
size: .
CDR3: CASSSLAPNTIYF
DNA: TGTGCCAGCAGCTCCTTAGCCCCAAACACCATATATTTT

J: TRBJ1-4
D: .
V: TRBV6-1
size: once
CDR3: CASSEYRGLGEKLFF
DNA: TGTGCCAGCAGTGAATATCGAGGCCTTGGTGAAAAACTGTTTTTT

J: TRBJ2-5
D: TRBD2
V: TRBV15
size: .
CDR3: CATSRGNRAGFETQYF
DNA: TGTGCCACCAGCAGAGGGAATAGAGCGGGGTTTGAGACCCAGTACTTC

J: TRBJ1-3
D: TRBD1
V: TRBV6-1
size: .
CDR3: CASSEAQGASGNTIYF
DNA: TGTGCCAGCAGTGAAGCGCAGGGGGCTAGTGGAAACACCATATATTTT